The T cell receptor beta chain under discussion was sequenced for a study of shared clonotypes between healthy human individuals. Whole-study context: A few men and a couple of women, aged 18 to 49, were donors. General study results and limits: Between a handful of donors, naive CD4 clonotypes were shared at a level of about 5%.

Repertoires were generated with immunoSEQ multiplex PCR, while TCRdb's copy carries only in-frame clones and drops some. The top ten hold 1% to 1.3% of the sample, which has more than 2 million clones, about 95% seen once. Trimming took off 2 bases at V and 3 bases at J, with 8 bases between the two ends. Germline CDR1 is SGHNT and CDR2 is YYREEE (reference sequence). This CDR3 region has 13 residues. CD8 cells classed as naive were CD45RO-negative and positively selected for CCR7, excluding terminally differentiated effector memory CD45RA+ cells. Study donors comprised healthy, HIV-negative adults devoid of recent acute infection or vaccination. Worth noting for this clone: What it recognizes is unknown. The identical CDR3 is also encoded by other nucleotide sequences in the sample.

The origin of this receptor is a man between 18 and 29 years old in good health. The chain combines TRBV5-4 with TRBJ1-2; D gene ambiguous. The sample comprised naive CD8+ T cells sorted from blood. CDR3 region: CASSFGTDYGYTF. CDR3 bases: TGTGCCAGCAGCTTTGGAACAGACTATGGCTACACCTTC.